This record looks at one T cell receptor (beta chain) sequence and its context. The target antigen is unknown. V lost 1 base, J lost 8 bases, and 9 bases stayed unmatched. The CDR3 is 16 amino acids. Germline V gene data show CDR1 as SGDLS and CDR2 as YYNGEE. Sequencing was designed to attain a depth spanning 1 in 200,000 to 1 in 1 million T cells. Sequenced by immunoSEQ multiplex PCR; TCRdb stores in-frame clones only, minus some. The sample comprises approximately 29,000 clones, roughly 60% of which are singletons, and about 14% rests with the top ten. The data stem from a study of cytotoxic CD8 clonotypes in ibrutinib-treated CLL. Points from the study as a whole: Clonality went higher at ibrutinib response and then dropped back toward baseline at progression. Starting clonality was above that of age-matched healthy donors and tracked circulating CD8+ T-cell counts.

The chain couples TRBV9 to TRBJ1-6, with 7 bases matching TRBD1. The receptor was isolated from a human donor with chronic lymphocytic leukemia. Specimen: PBMCs, collected before ibrutinib treatment. The CDR3 spells CASSVSPDRADSPLHF. The DNA of the CDR3 is TGTGCCAGCAGCGTATCCCCAGACAGGGCTGATTCACCCCTCCACTTT.